This T cell receptor beta chain was identified in a study of cytomegalovirus exposure and HLA in healthy donors. Study-level points and caveats: It was shown in a later analysis that HLA-associated TCR beta chains were more clonally expanded than other, equally common chains.

This clone was seen more than once but under ten times. The antigen is undetermined. Germline-derived CDR1 and CDR2 are SGDLS and YYNGEE. J gave up 6 bases and V 4 bases, and 7 bases lay outside the gene matches. CDR3 size: 14 residues. PCR was performed using 60 Vbeta and 13 Jbeta primers. Produced via immunoSEQ multiplex PCR; TCRdb's table is partial and in-frame only. The data hold more than 150,000 clones, with around 80% observed a single time. The donors (healthy individuals) were bone marrow donors. Unrecorded immune exposure was likely among donors, who were nominally healthy when sampled. V gene TRBV9 combines with J gene TRBJ1-2; 9 bases line up with TRBD1. The source material was PBMCs. The receptor was derived from a girl between 10 and 17 years old in good health and CMV-seropositive. In nucleotides, the CDR3 is TGTGCCAGCAGCCCCGCCGGGACAGGGAATGGCTACACCTTC. Translated: CASSPAGTGNGYTF.